The 15 T cell receptor beta chains below all came from one sample that was sequenced in a study of beta chain features in type 1 diabetes. Expressed TCRB transcripts were sequenced after all isolated RNA was converted to cDNA. Profiling relied on immunoSEQ multiplex PCR, and the TCRdb table lists in-frame clones only, not all of them. The sample lists about 930,000 clones, 17% occurring once. Input material: naive CD4+ T cells from blood. The receptors were sampled from a woman aged 18-29 years in good health.

This clone came up a few times. The chain uses TRBV29-1 and TRBJ2-3; 7 bases map to TRBD2. The CDR3 length is 13 residues. V trimming: 6 bases; J trimming: 4 bases; junction bases outside the gene matches: 7. Germline V gene lookup returns CDR1 SQVTM and CDR2 ANQGSEA. In DNA, the CDR3 is TGCAGCGTCACGGGAGGCCGGGCAGATACGCAGTATTTT. Translation: CSVTGGRADTQYF.

This clone was found a few times. The genes are TRBV7-2 and TRBJ2-5; 7 bases map to TRBD1. The CDR3 covers 15 residues. Germline-derived CDR1 and CDR2 are SGHTA and FQGNSA. V gave up 5 bases and J gave up 3 bases; unmatched junction bases: 9. CDR3 in amino acids: CASSPLRDREETQYF. The CDR3 DNA is TGTGCCAGCAGCCCACTCAGGGACAGAGAAGAGACCCAGTACTTC.

This clone was seen a handful of times. This chain connects TRBV21-1 to TRBJ2-1. TRBV21-1 is termed a pseudogene. The CDR3 extends over 17 amino acids. CDR3 loop: CASSKVKGTRNDNEQFF. The CDR3 nucleotides read TGTGCCAGCAGCAAAGTAAAAGGGACCCGGAACGACAATGAGCAGTTCTTC.

The rearrangement uses TRBV19 and TRBJ2-1, with 8 bases lining up with TRBD2. V lost 3 bases to trimming and J lost 9 bases; unmatched junction nucleotides: 13. This CDR3 is 16 amino acids long. CDR1 is LNHDA, CDR2 SQIVND, per germline (reference sequence). CDR3 protein: CASSMLEGTRKGEQFF. DNA for the CDR3: TGTGCCAGTAGTATGCTCGAAGGGACTAGGAAGGGTGAGCAGTTCTTC.

V and J are TRBV7-8 and TRBJ2-4; 9 bases map to TRBD2. Trimming cost V 0 bases and J 10 bases; bases outside gene matches: 13. Per the germline V gene, CDR1 is SGHVS and CDR2 is FQNEAQ. The CDR3 is 17 amino acids. The chain's CDR3 is CASSLALRGRAVGIQYF. CDR3 coding DNA: TGTGCCAGCAGCTTAGCTCTTCGCGGGAGGGCGGTTGGGATTCAGTACTTC.

Only a few counts were recorded for this clone. The chain uses TRBV6-5 and TRBJ1-2; weak D call: TRBD1 (5 bases). V lost 8 bases and J lost 3, with 16 bases in between. Germline CDR1 reads MNHEY; CDR2 reads SVGAGI. The CDR3 totals 14 residues. As DNA, the CDR3 is TGTGCCAGCTATCCCCGGGACCGAGACTATGGCTACACCTTC. Translated: CASYPRDRDYGYTF.

The chain combines TRBV2 with TRBJ2-7, with no clear D. Germline V lookup: CDR1 SNHLY, CDR2 FYNNEI. Trimming removed 5 bases at V and 3 bases at J, with 8 bases between. This CDR3 has 12 residues. This CDR3 is CASSTSSYEQYF. CDR3 in DNA: TGTGCCAGCAGTACATCTAGCTACGAGCAGTACTTC.

V and J are TRBV28 and TRBJ2-3; D gene ambiguous. V lost 5 bases and J lost 4, with 7 bases in between. This CDR3 contains 12 residues. In germline, CDR1 is MDHEN, CDR2 SYDVKM. The CDR3 is CASSMRADTQYF. CDR3 DNA sequence: TGTGCCAGCAGTATGAGAGCAGATACGCAGTATTTT.

Only a few counts were recorded for this clone. The chain carries TRBV2 and TRBJ1-2, with no clear D. This CDR3 has 14 residues. Germline values: CDR1 SNHLY, CDR2 FYNNEI. V lost 7 bases and J lost 0, with 12 bases in between. Here the CDR3 reads CASKAIGSNYGYTF. In DNA, the CDR3 is TGTGCCAGCAAAGCGATCGGGTCTAACTATGGCTACACCTTC.

Only a few counts were recorded for this clone. V gene TRBV7-3 combines with J gene TRBJ2-1; 9 bases align to TRBD1. The germline V gene has CDR1 SGHTA and CDR2 FQGTGA. CDR3 size: 14 residues. Trimming took 2 bases from V and 7 from J; bases not matched to a gene: 3. CDR3 loop: CASSLEGQGNEQFF. CDR3 coding DNA: TGTGCCAGCAGCTTAGAAGGACAGGGGAATGAGCAGTTCTTC.

This clone was counted only a few times. This chain uses TRBV7-9 with TRBJ1-3; D perhaps matches TRBD1 (6 bases). Trimming took 2 bases from V and 8 from J, leaving 19 bases between them. The length of the CDR3 is 16 residues. Germline-derived CDR1 and CDR2 are SEHNR and FQNEAQ (reference sequence). CDR3: CASSLRGPGPGDTIYF. The CDR3 nucleotides read TGTGCCAGCAGCTTACGAGGACCAGGTCCAGGGGACACCATATATTTT.

The sample holds a few counts of this clone. A much larger clonotype is one base distant, so this may be a read error. The chain employs TRBV11-1 and TRBJ2-1; D is unclear. The CDR3 spans 11 residues. The V gene lost 1 base and the J gene lost 5 bases, with 0 bases spanning the gap. CDR1 is SGHAT and CDR2 is FQDESV in the germline V gene (reference sequence). Here the CDR3 reads CASSLDNEQFF. The CDR3, as DNA: TGTGCCAGCAGCTTAGACAATGAGCAGTTCTTC.

V gene TRBV7-2 combines with J gene TRBJ2-7; 10 nucleotides align to TRBD2. V lost 4 bases, J lost 9 bases, and 12 bases stayed unmatched. Per germline, CDR1 SGHTA and CDR2 FQGNSA. The CDR3 totals 15 residues. The chain's CDR3 is CASSSVAGGTSGQYF. Written as DNA, the CDR3 is TGTGCCAGCAGCTCTGTAGCGGGAGGTACGAGTGGGCAGTACTTC.

The CDR3 here is CASSYSQGNTIYF. The CDR3 DNA is TGTGCCAGCAGTTACTCCCAGGGAAACACCATATATTTT. The chain joins TRBV6-5 to TRBJ1-3; D is unclear. V lost 0 bases, J lost 4 bases, and 4 bases lay in between. The CDR3 is made up of 13 amino acids. The germline gives CDR1 MNHEY, CDR2 SVGAGI.

This chain links TRBV9 with TRBJ2-5, with D perhaps matching TRBD1 (5 bases). This CDR3 spans 17 amino acids. V was shortened by 3 bases and J by 4 bases, with 22 bases between the two germline ends. Germline V lookup: CDR1 SGDLS, CDR2 YYNGEE. In DNA, the CDR3 is TGTGCCAGCAGCGCCGGCAGGGCTCAACTGCAAGCAGAGACCCAGTACTTC. It codes for CASSAGRAQLQAETQYF.